Below are 11 T cell receptor beta chains sequenced from a single sample in a study of CD8+ T cells in alopecia areata. Treatment: oral pan-JAK inhibitor, 5-10 mg twice daily. RNA extraction was followed by reverse transcription into cDNA, which acted as the sequencing template. Produced via immunoSEQ multiplex PCR; TCRdb's table is partial and in-frame only. The sample lists 70,000 or so clones, around 30% occurring once. The source was CD8+ T cells sorted from blood, collected at week 4, from a patient treated with tofacitinib. These receptors were taken from a human donor with alopecia areata.

This clone was detected a few times. This may arise from a read error, as a much more abundant clone is one base away. The same CDR3 also results from other DNA sequences found in this sample. The rearrangement joins TRBV4-1 to TRBJ2-7; tentatively, D is TRBD2 (6 bases). Germline values: CDR1 MGHRA, CDR2 YSYEKL. The CDR3 is 16 amino acids. Trimming removed 0 bases from V and 0 bases from J, with 12 bases in between. As DNA, the CDR3 is TGCGCCAGCAGCCAAGATTCGACTAGTCCCTCCTACGAGCAGTACTTC. It translates to CASSQDSTSPSYEQYF.

This clone was counted between two and nine times. The chain combines TRBV30 with TRBJ2-5, with 7 bases fitting TRBD2. The V gene's germline CDR1 is GTSNPN and CDR2 SVGIG (reference sequence). The CDR3 totals 13 residues. With V trimmed by 2 bases and J by 11 bases, 11 bases remained unmatched. DNA of the CDR3: TGTGCCTGGAGTCGTGGGAGGGCCTGGGAGCAGTACTTC. It yields the protein CAWSRGRAWEQYF.

V and J are TRBV5-1 and TRBJ2-1; 9 bases fit TRBD2. This CDR3 spans 15 amino acids. Trimming cost V 0 bases and J 5 bases; bases outside gene matches: 3. Germline CDR1 is SGHRS and CDR2 is YFSETQ. The CDR3 DNA reads as TGCGCCAGCAGCTTGGGTCCTAGCGGGGACAATGAGCAGTTCTTC. It specifies CASSLGPSGDNEQFF.

This chain connects TRBV5-1 to TRBJ1-1; D might be TRBD1 (6 bases). The CDR3 spans 14 residues. The ends were cut back, 5 bases at V and 0 bases at J, with 11 bases in the middle. CDR1 and CDR2 from the germline V gene are SGHRS and YFSETQ. CDR3 DNA sequence: TGCGCCAGCAGACTGGGGGGCCTGAACACTGAAGCTTTCTTT. Its protein product is CASRLGGLNTEAFF. Combining the CDR3 with reference TRBV5-1 and TRBJ1-1 gives the whole variable domain KAGVTQTPRYLIKTRGQQVTLSCSPISGHRSVSWYQQTPGQGLQFLFEYFSETQRNKGNFPGRFSGRQFSNSRSEMNVSTLELGDSALYLCASRLGGLNTEAFFGQGTRLTVV.

For this clone: Additional DNA sequences in this sample encode the identical CDR3. The chain joins TRBV29-1 to TRBJ2-2; D is ambiguous. The ends were cut back, 4 bases at V and 2 bases at J, with 8 bases in the middle. Germline V gene sequence: CDR1 SQVTM, CDR2 ANQGSEA. This CDR3 spans 13 amino acids. CDR3 sequence reads: CSVVSPNTGELFF. The CDR3 coding sequence is TGCAGCGTTGTCTCCCCAAACACCGGGGAGCTGTTTTTT.

J is TRBJ2-3 and V is TRBV7-2; 8 nucleotides line up with TRBD1. This CDR3 region has 14 residues. CDR1 and CDR2 from the germline V gene are SGHTA and FQGNSA. Trimming took 5 bases from V and 4 from J; bases not matched to a gene: 5. In DNA, the CDR3 is TGTGCCAGCAGCCCGGACAGGGTGGCAGATACGCAGTATTTT. Amino acid sequence: CASSPDRVADTQYF. The entire variable domain, with the rest obtained from reference TRBV7-2 and TRBJ2-3, is as follows: GAGVSQSPSNKVTEKGKDVELRCDPISGHTALYWYRQSLGQGLEFLIYFQGNSAPDKSGLPSDRFSAERTGGSVSTLTIQRTQQEDSAVYLCASSPDRVADTQYFGPGTRLTVL.

Only a few counts were recorded for this clone. This sequence joins TRBV4-3 and TRBJ1-2; D is undetermined. V gave up 0 bases and J gave up 4 bases, with 9 bases separating them. Germline V gene data show CDR1 as LGHNA and CDR2 as YSLEER. The CDR3 is made up of 14 amino acids. The CDR3 protein is CASSQDPGPYGYTF. In DNA, the CDR3 is TGCGCCAGCAGCCAAGATCCCGGACCCTATGGCTACACCTTC.

V gene TRBV4-1 combines with J gene TRBJ1-5, with a weak D call TRBD1 (6 bases). The germline V gene has CDR1 MGHRA and CDR2 YSYEKL. The CDR3 runs 15 residues. V dropped 0 bases and J dropped 7 bases, with 13 bases sitting between them. CDR3 sequence: CASSQDMGAGQPQHF. The CDR3 coding sequence is TGCGCCAGCAGCCAAGATATGGGGGCAGGGCAGCCCCAGCATTTT.

The gene calls are TRBV29-1 and TRBJ1-1; D remains unclear. Trimming took 4 bases from V and 4 from J, leaving 10 bases between them. The germline gives CDR1 SQVTM, CDR2 ANQGSEA. This CDR3 is 12 amino acids long. The CDR3 loop reads CSVGVGGTEAFF. As DNA, the CDR3 is TGCAGCGTTGGGGTAGGTGGCACTGAAGCTTTCTTT.

CDR3 nucleotides: TGTGCCAGTAGTATAGAAAGGGGCAATCAGCCCCAGCATTTT. Translating it yields CASSIERGNQPQHF. This rearrangement joins TRBV19 to TRBJ1-5; D gene uncertain. The CDR3 consists of 14 residues. Germline-derived CDR1 and CDR2 are LNHDA and SQIVND (reference sequence). The germline V and J ends were trimmed by 0 bases and 2 bases, with 5 bases remaining between them.

The chain links TRBV29-1 to TRBJ1-1; no firm D call. CDR3 size: 10 residues. Germline CDR1 is SQVTM and CDR2 is ANQGSEA. The V and J ends lost 4 bases and 6 bases respectively, with 6 bases between them. The CDR3 DNA reads TGCAGCGTTGTAGTGCCTGAAGCTTTCTTT. It is translated as CSVVVPEAFF.